A single sample is the source of the 14 T cell receptor beta chains below, sequenced in a study of cytomegalovirus exposure and HLA in healthy donors. This PCR relied on a set of 60 Vbeta primers and 13 Jbeta primers. Clones were read by immunoSEQ multiplex PCR, and TCRdb kept only the in-frame ones, dropping some. This table has about 160,000 clones, approximately 80% appearing once. The sample taken for sequencing was PBMCs. These receptors were collected from a man aged 40-50 years in good health and CMV-seronegative.

This clone was recorded a few times. V usage is TRBV4-2 and J usage is TRBJ2-1, with D possibly being TRBD1 (5 bases). CDR1 and CDR2 from the germline V gene are LGHNA and YNFKEQ. The CDR3 runs to 12 residues. V was clipped by 0 bases and J by 9 bases, with 6 bases between them. The CDR3 is CASSQDQGEQFF. The CDR3 region has the DNA TGTGCCAGCAGCCAAGATCAGGGTGAGCAGTTCTTC.

The chain carries TRBV4-3 and TRBJ2-7; perhaps TRBD1 as D (5 bases). CDR1 LGHNA and CDR2 YSLEER come from the germline V gene. This CDR3 contains 15 residues. With 3 bases removed from V and 2 bases from J, the gap between germline ends came to 14 bases. In DNA, the CDR3 is TGCGCCAGCAGCCAGCAGGGTAGAGGACCCTACGAGCAGTACTTC. As protein: CASSQQGRGPYEQYF.

The chain links TRBV20-1 to TRBJ1-1; D gene uncertain. Germline-derived CDR1 and CDR2 are DFQATT and SNEGSKA (reference sequence). This CDR3 spans 9 amino acids. The germline V and J ends were trimmed by 6 bases and 10 bases, with 9 bases remaining between them. CDR3 loop: CSARSGAFF. As DNA, the CDR3 is TGCAGTGCACGGAGTGGAGCTTTCTTT.

The rearrangement uses TRBV27 and TRBJ2-5, with D tentatively TRBD1 (6 bases). There are 14 residues in the CDR3. V was cut by 3 bases and J by 5 bases, with 13 bases left in between. The germline V gene has CDR1 MNHEY and CDR2 SMNVEV (reference sequence). DNA of the CDR3: TGTGCCAGCAGTTTGACTGGACAGAGGGAGACCCAGTACTTC. Protein product: CASSLTGQRETQYF.

This rearrangement joins TRBV28 to TRBJ2-3; D remains unclear. The germline CDR1 and CDR2 sequences are MDHEN and SYDVKM. CDR3 length: 12 residues. Deletions cut 5 bases from V and 6 bases from J, with 9 bases between. CDR3 bases: TGTGCCAGCAGTGACGGGTGGGATACGCAGTATTTT. Translation: CASSDGWDTQYF.

The DNA of the CDR3 is TGTGCCTGGAGCCCTCTAAATGGCTACACCTTC. Translating gives CAWSPLNGYTF. The gene calls are TRBV30 and TRBJ1-2; D ambiguous. The germline CDR1 and CDR2 sequences are GTSNPN and SVGIG (reference sequence). Between the trimmed V and J ends, which lost 3 bases and 6 bases, there was a span of 8 bases. The CDR3 runs to 11 residues.

J is TRBJ2-1 and V is TRBV27; D is perhaps TRBD2 (7 bases). The V end was cut by 3 bases, the J end by 10 bases, with 16 bases between. The germline CDR1 and CDR2 sequences are MNHEY and SMNVEV (reference sequence). CDR3 length: 14 amino acids. CDR3 sequence: CASSFAGAGGEQFF. DNA for the CDR3: TGTGCCAGCAGTTTCGCGGGGGCGGGCGGAGAGCAGTTCTTC.

The V call is TRBV19, the J call TRBJ1-5; D is ambiguous. Between the trimmed V and J ends, which lost 2 bases and 0 bases, there was a span of 11 bases. The CDR3 is 16 amino acids. CDR1 is LNHDA and CDR2 is SQIVND in the germline V gene (reference sequence). CDR3 protein: CASSIYGVSSNQPQHF. The CDR3 DNA follows: TGTGCCAGTAGTATATATGGAGTTTCTAGCAATCAGCCCCAGCATTTT.

This sequence joins TRBV19 and TRBJ2-2, with 8 bases that match TRBD2. Germline loops: CDR1 LNHDA, CDR2 SQIVND (reference sequence). The CDR3 extends over 16 amino acids. After removal of 1 base from V and 7 bases from J, the junction contained 8 bases not matched to a gene. The CDR3, as DNA: TGTGCCAGTAGTATAGCGGGCGGGGGGTCTCTCGGGGAGCTGTTTTTT. Its translation: CASSIAGGGSLGELFF.

This CDR3 is CASSRPGGSSYEQYF. The CDR3, as DNA: TGTGCCAGCAGCCGGCCGGGGGGGAGCTCCTACGAGCAGTACTTC. The chain joins TRBV7-9 to TRBJ2-5, with 8 bases fitting TRBD2. The J call may not be correct, given that the DNA end is closer to TRBJ2-7. Germline V CDR1 and CDR2: SEHNR, FQNEAQ (reference sequence). This CDR3 spans 15 amino acids.

In its sample, this clone was seen a few times. This chain connects TRBV6-4 to TRBJ2-2; 8 bases match TRBD1. The germline V gene has CDR1 MRHNA and CDR2 SNTAGT. The V gene end was trimmed by 4 bases and the J gene end by 6 bases; junction bases not matched to a gene: 10. This CDR3 is 16 amino acids long. The DNA for the CDR3 is TGTGCCAGCAGTGTTTCGTCTGCAGGGGGCTCCGGGGAGCTGTTTTTT. It specifies CASSVSSAGGSGELFF.

The rearrangement joins TRBV11-2 to TRBJ1-3; TRBD1 agrees at 7 bases. CDR3 length: 13 amino acids. Germline CDR1 SGHAT, CDR2 FQNNGV. V shed 2 bases and J 7 bases; nucleotides not matched to a gene: 2. CDR3 DNA: TGTGCCAGCAGCTTACCAGGGGGTAACACCATATATTTT. This gives the protein CASSLPGGNTIYF.

This clone has more than one count but fewer than ten. The chain couples TRBV2 to TRBJ1-1; D remains unclear. The germline gives CDR1 SNHLY, CDR2 FYNNEI. The CDR3 contains 13 residues. With 8 bases removed from V and 1 base from J, the gap between germline ends came to 11 bases. CDR3 DNA sequence: TGTGCCAGCGACTTCGATTCGAACACTGAAGCTTTCTTT. Translating gives CASDFDSNTEAFF.

CDR3 DNA: TGTGCCAGCAGCTTAGTGAGCGGCACAGATACGCAGTATTTT. This codes for CASSLVSGTDTQYF. This chain links TRBV7-2 with TRBJ2-3; the D is unclear. V lost 1 base and J 1 base, leaving 6 bases between the germline ends. The CDR3 runs to 14 residues. Germline-derived CDR1 and CDR2 are SGHTA and FQGNSA.